This TCR beta chain was identified during a study of identical twins. V lost 4 bases to trimming and J lost 2 bases; unmatched junction nucleotides: 3. From germline, CDR1 is SEHNR and CDR2 FQNEAQ (reference sequence). The CDR3 spans 15 residues. TCRdb reprocessed the 5' RACE reads via MiXCR and lists one record per CDR3 protein. There are 240,000 or so distinct CDR3 sequences in the sample; around 7% occur only once, and 3.5% to 4% lies in the top ten. The same sample was also used in a study of yellow fever vaccine responses in identical twins.

This receptor was taken from a woman younger than 35 in good health. The rearrangement uses TRBV7-9 and TRBJ2-1; 9 positions match TRBD2. The sample was memory (CD45RO+) T cells sorted from blood. The DNA for the CDR3 is TGTGCCAGCAGCTCTAGCGGGGCCCCCTACAATGAGCAGTTCTTC. It encodes CASSSSGAPYNEQFF.